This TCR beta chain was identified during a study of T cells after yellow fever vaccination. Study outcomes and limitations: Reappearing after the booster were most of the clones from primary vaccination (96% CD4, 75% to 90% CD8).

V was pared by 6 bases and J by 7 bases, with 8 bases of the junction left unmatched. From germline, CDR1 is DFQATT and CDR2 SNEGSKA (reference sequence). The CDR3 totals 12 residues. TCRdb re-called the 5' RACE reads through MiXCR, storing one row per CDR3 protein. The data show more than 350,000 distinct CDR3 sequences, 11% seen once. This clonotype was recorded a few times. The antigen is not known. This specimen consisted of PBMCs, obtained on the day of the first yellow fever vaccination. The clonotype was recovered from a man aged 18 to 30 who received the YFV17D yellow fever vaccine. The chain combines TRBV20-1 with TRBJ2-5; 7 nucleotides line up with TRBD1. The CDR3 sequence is CSAPGGVGTQYF. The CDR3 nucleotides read TGCAGTGCCCCAGGGGGAGTGGGGACCCAGTACTTC.